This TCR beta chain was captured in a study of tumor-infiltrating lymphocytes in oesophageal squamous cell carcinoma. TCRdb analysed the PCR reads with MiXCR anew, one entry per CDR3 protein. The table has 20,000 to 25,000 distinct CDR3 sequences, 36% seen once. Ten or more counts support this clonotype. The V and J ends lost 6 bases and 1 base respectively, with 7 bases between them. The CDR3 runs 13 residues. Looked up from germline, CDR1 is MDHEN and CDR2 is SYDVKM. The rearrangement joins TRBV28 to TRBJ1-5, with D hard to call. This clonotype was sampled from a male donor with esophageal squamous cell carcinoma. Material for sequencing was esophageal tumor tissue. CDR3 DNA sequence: TGTGCCAGCAGCTCGCGGAGCAATCAGCCCCAGCATTTT. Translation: CASSSRSNQPQHF.